The T cell receptor (beta chain) under discussion was sequenced for a study of T cell responses to AZD1222 COVID-19 vaccine. Produced via immunoSEQ multiplex PCR; TCRdb's table is partial and in-frame only. In the table there are approximately 100,000 clones, about 88% of which are singletons. Findings of the study overall: There were mostly white British donors and more females than males, and clonal diversity was possibly underestimated.

In the case of this clone: The target antigen is unknown.

V was clipped by 10 bases and J by 9 bases; unmatched bases: 16. CDR3 length: 16 residues. Germline values: CDR1 MDHEN, CDR2 SYDVKM. The chain recombines TRBV28 with TRBJ1-6; 9 positions match TRBD1. The input for sequencing was peripheral blood, taken on day 0 of AZD1222 vaccination. The receptor was isolated from an adult in good health. The CDR3: CATHRGLQGYGSPLHF. The CDR3 DNA sequence: TGTGCCACCCACAGGGGGCTACAAGGATACGGTTCACCCCTCCACTTT.